Below are 32 T cell receptor beta chains sequenced from a single sample in a study of CD8 T cells in Susac syndrome. Random hexamers were used to reverse transcribe an amount of about 0.5 to 1 ug RNA. From the immunoSEQ multiplex PCR reads, TCRdb called clonotypes with MiXCR, one entry per CDR3 protein. The sample holds over 200,000 distinct CDR3 sequences; just under 95% are singletons and the top ten take around 0.082%. The specimen was CD4+ T cells from PBMCs. The receptor set was obtained from a human donor with multiple sclerosis.

This clonotype appeared a single time. CDR3 bases: TGTGCCACTCTGCAGGGGGCGAGCACAGATACGCAGTATTTT. Translating gives CATLQGASTDTQYF. J is TRBJ2-3 and V is TRBV15; 8 bases match TRBD1. The CDR3 sequence is 14 residues long. Germline lookup yields CDR1 LNHNV and CDR2 YYDKDF (reference sequence). V lost 9 bases and J lost 0; bases outside the gene matches: 5.

This chain uses TRBV29-1 with TRBJ2-2; 10 bases map to TRBD2. Germline values: CDR1 SQVTM, CDR2 ANQGSEA. Trimming took 3 bases from V and 6 from J; bases not matched to a gene: 10. CDR3 length: 16 residues. The CDR3 coding sequence is TGCAGCGTTGACGGTAGCGGGGGGCCAACGTCCGGGGAGCTGTTTTTT. Protein product: CSVDGSGGPTSGELFF.

The J gene is TRBJ1-5, the V gene TRBV29-1, with a tentative D call TRBD1 (5 bases). Per the germline V gene, CDR1 is SQVTM and CDR2 is ANQGSEA. The V and J ends lost 7 bases and 3 bases respectively, with 13 bases between them. The CDR3 consists of 13 residues. The CDR3 here is CSAGQSINQPQHF. In nucleotides, the CDR3 is TGCAGCGCAGGGCAGAGTATCAATCAGCCCCAGCATTTT.

The gene calls are TRBV12-3 or TRBV12-4 and TRBJ1-2; D unresolved. Trimming pared 5 bases from V and 6 bases from J, leaving 10 bases between. CDR3 length: 12 amino acids. The CDR3 nucleotides read TGTGCCAGCAGTCCCCGGGCCGATGGCTACACCTTC. Residues: CASSPRADGYTF.

The chain joins TRBV3-1 to TRBJ2-3; 9 nucleotides align to TRBD2. The CDR3 totals 15 residues. Germline loops: CDR1 LGHDT, CDR2 YNNKEL (reference sequence). Unmatched junction bases numbered 0, after V lost 1 base and J lost 1 base. CDR3 region: CASSQGTSGTDTQYF. In DNA, the CDR3 is TGTGCCAGCAGCCAAGGGACTAGCGGCACAGATACGCAGTATTTT.

The rearrangement uses TRBV20-1 and TRBJ2-4, with 7 bases identical to TRBD2. CDR3 length: 16 amino acids. CDR1 is DFQATT and CDR2 is SNEGSKA in the germline V gene (reference sequence). Trimming cost V 0 bases and J 9 bases; bases outside gene matches: 14. CDR3 amino acids: CSARDPTLGGGGIQYF. In nucleotides, the CDR3 is TGCAGTGCTAGAGATCCAACTTTAGGCGGCGGGGGCATTCAGTACTTC.

The V call is TRBV30, the J call TRBJ2-2; D is ambiguous. Germline V lookup: CDR1 GTSNPN, CDR2 SVGIG (reference sequence). The CDR3 has 12 amino acids. The ends were cut back, 3 bases at V and 8 bases at J, with 10 bases in the middle. The CDR3 DNA reads as TGTGCCTGGAGACCATTCGCTGGGGAGCTGTTTTTT. Translation gives CAWRPFAGELFF.

This chain joins TRBV6-4 and TRBJ2-1, with D perhaps TRBD1 or TRBD2 (6 bases each). Germline CDR1 reads MRHNA; CDR2 reads SNTAGT. Trimming shortened V by 3 bases and J by 9 bases, and 15 bases separated the two germline ends. The CDR3 runs 14 residues. In nucleotides, the CDR3 is TGTGCCAGCAGTGAAGGGGGAGGATGGGCTGAGCAGTTCTTC. It specifies CASSEGGGWAEQFF.

V usage is TRBV20-1 and J usage is TRBJ2-3; 12 bases align to TRBD2. CDR3 length: 14 amino acids. Per germline, CDR1 DFQATT and CDR2 SNEGSKA (reference sequence). Losses at the gene ends were 5 bases for V and 3 bases for J; bases not matched to a gene: 3. CDR3 in DNA: TGCAGTGCTCTGACTAGCGGGGGTACAGATACGCAGTATTTT. As protein: CSALTSGGTDTQYF.

The CDR3 DNA follows: TGTGCCAGCAGCTCCTCCGGGGGCAGGGCGAAAGAGACCCAGTACTTC. Amino acid sequence: CASSSSGGRAKETQYF. This chain connects TRBV7-8 to TRBJ2-5; either TRBD1 or TRBD2 may supply D (6 bases each). The germline V and J ends were trimmed by 4 bases and 3 bases, with 18 bases remaining between them. The CDR3 is made up of 16 amino acids. The germline V gene has CDR1 SGHVS and CDR2 FQNEAQ.

The chain combines TRBV12-3 or TRBV12-4 with TRBJ1-2; no clear D. There are 14 residues in the CDR3. V was trimmed by 2 bases and J by 6 bases, leaving 13 bases between them. In DNA, the CDR3 is TGTGCCAGCAGTTTATTGGCGGGAGGCCATGGCTACACCTTC. Amino acids: CASSLLAGGHGYTF.

The V gene is TRBV7-9, the J gene TRBJ2-2; a weak D match, TRBD2 (5 bases). This CDR3 region has 15 residues. Trimming pared 2 bases from V and 4 bases from J, leaving 11 bases between. CDR1 and CDR2 (germline): SEHNR, FQNEAQ (reference sequence). The CDR3 sequence is CASSLSEGGTGELFF. In nucleotides, the CDR3 is TGTGCCAGCAGCTTAAGCGAGGGCGGCACCGGGGAGCTGTTTTTT.

The rearrangement uses TRBV9 and TRBJ2-1; 16 nucleotides line up with TRBD2. J gave up 7 bases and V 4 bases, and 8 bases lay outside the gene matches. This CDR3 is 17 amino acids long. CDR1 is SGDLS, CDR2 YYNGEE, per germline. For the CDR3, the DNA is TGTGCCAGCAGCCGGATTGGGACTAGCGGGGGGGCGAATGAGCAGTTCTTC. Encoded protein: CASSRIGTSGGANEQFF.

The rearrangement uses TRBV29-1 and TRBJ2-1, with 10 bases fitting TRBD1. Germline V gene data show CDR1 as SQVTM and CDR2 as ANQGSEA. The CDR3 has 14 amino acids. Losses at the gene ends were 1 base for V and 9 bases for J; bases not matched to a gene: 6. The CDR3 loop reads CSVEVGTGDGEQFF. The CDR3 DNA follows: TGCAGCGTTGAAGTCGGGACAGGGGACGGTGAGCAGTTCTTC.

This chain connects TRBV6-5 to TRBJ2-1; no reliable D call. Germline values: CDR1 MNHEY, CDR2 SVGAGI. The CDR3 totals 13 residues. Trimming pared 7 bases from V and 4 bases from J, leaving 11 bases between. The CDR3 is CASKRTAYNEQFF. CDR3 DNA sequence: TGTGCCAGCAAGAGAACAGCTTACAATGAGCAGTTCTTC.

The chain recombines TRBV12-3 or TRBV12-4 with TRBJ1-2; 7 bases are a match to TRBD1. The CDR3 runs 17 residues. V was clipped by 2 bases and J by 4 bases; unmatched bases: 13. This CDR3 reads CASSLRQGSSSSYGYTF. The CDR3 bases are TGTGCCAGCAGTTTAAGACAGGGATCCAGTAGTTCCTATGGCTACACCTTC.

This chain connects TRBV2 to TRBJ1-6, with D hard to call. This CDR3 has 15 amino acids. Trimming cost V 5 bases and J 5 bases, with 13 bases left between them. Looked up from germline, CDR1 is SNHLY and CDR2 is FYNNEI. CDR3 protein: CASSLYESDNSPLHF. The CDR3 DNA is TGTGCCAGCAGTTTATATGAGTCTGATAATTCACCCCTCCACTTT.

V and J are TRBV7-3 and TRBJ2-1; 7 bases map to TRBD1. CDR1 is SGHTA and CDR2 is FQGTGA in the germline V gene. The length of the CDR3 is 15 residues. Trimming at V came to 5 bases and at J to 0 bases, leaving 4 bases not matched to a gene. For the CDR3, the DNA is TGTGCCAGCAGCACCGCAGGGGGCTCCTACAATGAGCAGTTCTTC. This codes for CASSTAGGSYNEQFF.

The genes are TRBV5-1 and TRBJ2-7; 9 bases match TRBD1. Trimming took 2 bases from V and 1 from J; bases not matched to a gene: 7. CDR1 is SGHRS and CDR2 is YFSETQ in the germline V gene. This CDR3 spans 16 amino acids. The chain's CDR3 is CASSFDGTGSSYEQYF. Written as DNA, the CDR3 is TGCGCCAGCAGCTTCGACGGGACAGGGTCATCCTACGAGCAGTACTTC.

This chain joins TRBV24-1 and TRBJ1-6; D unresolved. From germline, CDR1 is KGHDR and CDR2 SFDVKD. This CDR3 has 13 amino acids. V was pared by 10 bases and J by 5 bases, with 11 bases between. The CDR3 spells CATQAEHNSPLHF. The CDR3 DNA reads TGTGCCACTCAGGCGGAGCATAATTCACCCCTCCACTTT.

The rearrangement joins TRBV20-1 to TRBJ1-2; D is undetermined. Germline lookup yields CDR1 DFQATT and CDR2 SNEGSKA (reference sequence). The CDR3 has 13 residues. Between the trimmed V and J ends, which lost 6 bases and 3 bases, there was a span of 14 bases. The CDR3 sequence: CSATPPVHYGYTF. The CDR3 DNA is TGCAGTGCCACGCCCCCAGTACACTATGGCTACACCTTC.

This chain uses TRBV20-1 with TRBJ1-6; D ambiguous. This CDR3 spans 15 amino acids. Per germline, CDR1 DFQATT and CDR2 SNEGSKA (reference sequence). The V end lost 5 bases, the J end lost 10 bases, and 21 bases lay between the germline ends. The CDR3 DNA is TGCAGTGCTCAGACCTTGGTTGGCGGGAGGTCACCCCTCCACTTT. This encodes CSAQTLVGGRSPLHF.

The chain links TRBV20-1 to TRBJ2-3; 12 bases map to TRBD1. The germline gives CDR1 DFQATT, CDR2 SNEGSKA (reference sequence). J gave up 2 bases and V 5 bases, and 2 bases lay outside the gene matches. The CDR3 is made up of 14 amino acids. In DNA form, the CDR3 reads TGCAGTGCTCCGGGACAGGGGGCCACAGATACGCAGTATTTT. This translates into CSAPGQGATDTQYF.

This clonotype was seen only a few times. The chain employs TRBV30 and TRBJ1-1; D gene ambiguous. Trimming removed 2 bases from V and 0 bases from J, with 1 base in between. The CDR3 runs 11 residues. Germline loops: CDR1 GTSNPN, CDR2 SVGIG (reference sequence). Written as DNA, the CDR3 is TGTGCCTGGAGTTTGAACACTGAAGCTTTCTTT. Its protein is CAWSLNTEAFF.

The chain employs TRBV30 and TRBJ2-4; D is tentatively TRBD1 or TRBD2 (6 bases each). V was clipped by 3 bases and J by 1 base, with 16 bases between them. The CDR3 runs 16 residues. Germline lookup yields CDR1 GTSNPN and CDR2 SVGIG (reference sequence). For the CDR3, the DNA is TGTGCCTGGAGCCAGCTCCGGGGGCTGGCCAAAAACATTCAGTACTTC. It yields the protein CAWSQLRGLAKNIQYF. The complete variable domain, with remaining parts taken from reference TRBV30 and TRBJ2-4, reads SQTIHQWPATLVQPVGSPLSLECTVEGTSNPNLYWYRQAAGRGLQLLFYSVGIGQISSEVPQNLSASRPQDRQFILSSKKLLLSDSGFYLCAWSQLRGLAKNIQYFGAGTRLSVL.

The CDR3 loop is CSTTRRSGDYTDTQYF. The CDR3 nucleotides read TGCAGTACGACGAGGAGGAGCGGGGATTACACAGATACGCAGTATTTT. V and J are TRBV20-1 and TRBJ2-3; TRBD2 matches at 7 bases. The trim removed 8 bases at V and 2 bases at J, leaving 16 bases unmatched. Germline V lookup: CDR1 DFQATT, CDR2 SNEGSKA (reference sequence). This CDR3 region has 16 residues.

V gene TRBV7-9 combines with J gene TRBJ2-1, with D unresolved. V was pared by 5 bases and J by 5 bases, with 10 bases between. CDR1 SEHNR and CDR2 FQNEAQ come from the germline V gene (reference sequence). This CDR3 is 13 amino acids long. The CDR3 reads CASSNDIHNEQFF. In nucleotides, the CDR3 is TGTGCCAGCAGCAACGACATCCACAATGAGCAGTTCTTC.

V and J are TRBV5-1 and TRBJ2-3, with TRBD2 as a possible D gene (5 bases). This CDR3 region has 15 residues. Trimming took 2 bases from V and 3 from J, leaving 13 bases between them. The germline CDR1 and CDR2 sequences are SGHRS and YFSETQ. DNA for the CDR3: TGCGCCAGCAGCTTTGAGGGAGTGAGGACAGATACGCAGTATTTT. Translation gives CASSFEGVRTDTQYF. Combining the CDR3 with reference TRBV5-1 and TRBJ2-3 gives the whole variable domain KAGVTQTPRYLIKTRGQQVTLSCSPISGHRSVSWYQQTPGQGLQFLFEYFSETQRNKGNFPGRFSGRQFSNSRSEMNVSTLELGDSALYLCASSFEGVRTDTQYFGPGTRLTVL.

Turning to this clonotype: The DNA is left out, because the CDR3 cannot be placed on it with certainty; the CDR3 is given as TCRdb lists it. The CDR3 loop is CAWGGGANNTF. The rearrangement links TRBV30 to TRBJ1-2. CDR1 is GTSNPN and CDR2 is SVGIG in the germline V gene (reference sequence). Termini included, the CDR3 measures 11 amino acids.

This chain uses TRBV5-1 with TRBJ1-1; perhaps TRBD1 as D (6 bases). Germline V gene data show CDR1 as SGHRS and CDR2 as YFSETQ. The CDR3 covers 13 residues. V was trimmed by 3 bases and J by 12 bases, leaving 18 bases between them. The CDR3 nucleotides are TGCGCCAGCAGCTCGGACGGGGGCTACCGCCCTTTCTTT. Amino acids: CASSSDGGYRPFF.

The chain joins TRBV27 to TRBJ2-1, with TRBD1 identical over 10 bases. Losses at the gene ends were 6 bases for V and 6 bases for J; bases not matched to a gene: 5. The CDR3 totals 14 residues. The germline V gene has CDR1 MNHEY and CDR2 SMNVEV (reference sequence). The CDR3 DNA reads as TGTGCCAGCAGCCGGGACAGGGGAACCAATGAGCAGTTCTTC. Protein product: CASSRDRGTNEQFF.

The V and J genes are TRBV6-1 and TRBJ2-7; D uncertain. This CDR3 spans 11 amino acids. V was clipped by 5 bases and J by 5 bases, with 7 bases between them. Germline V gene lookup returns CDR1 MNHNS and CDR2 SASEGT. The CDR3 sequence is CASSYLDEQYV. The CDR3 nucleotides read TGTGCCAGCAGTTACCTGGACGAGCAGTACGTC.